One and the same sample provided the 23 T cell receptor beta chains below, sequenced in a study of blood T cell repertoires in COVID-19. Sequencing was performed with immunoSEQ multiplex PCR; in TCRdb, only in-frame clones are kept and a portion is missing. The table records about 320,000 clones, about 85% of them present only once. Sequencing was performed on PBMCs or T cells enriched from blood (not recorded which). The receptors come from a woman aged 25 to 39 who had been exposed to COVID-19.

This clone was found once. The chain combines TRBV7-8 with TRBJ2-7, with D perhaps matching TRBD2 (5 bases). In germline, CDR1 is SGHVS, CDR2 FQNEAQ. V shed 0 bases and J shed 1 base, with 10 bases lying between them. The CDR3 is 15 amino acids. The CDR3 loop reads CASSLAADSSYEQYF. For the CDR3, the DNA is TGTGCCAGCAGCTTAGCGGCGGACTCATCCTACGAGCAGTACTTC.

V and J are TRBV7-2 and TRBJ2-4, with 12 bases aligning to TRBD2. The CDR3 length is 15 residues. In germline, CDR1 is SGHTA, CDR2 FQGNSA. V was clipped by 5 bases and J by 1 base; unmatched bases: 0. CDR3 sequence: CASSTSGGAKNIQYF. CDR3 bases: TGTGCCAGCAGCACTAGCGGGGGGGCCAAAAACATTCAGTACTTC.

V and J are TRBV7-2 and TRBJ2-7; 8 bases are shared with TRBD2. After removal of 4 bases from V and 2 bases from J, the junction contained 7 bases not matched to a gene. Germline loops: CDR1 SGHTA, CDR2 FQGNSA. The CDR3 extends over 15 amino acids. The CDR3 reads CASSYTSGQTYEQYF. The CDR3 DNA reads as TGTGCCAGCAGCTATACTAGCGGACAAACCTACGAGCAGTACTTC.

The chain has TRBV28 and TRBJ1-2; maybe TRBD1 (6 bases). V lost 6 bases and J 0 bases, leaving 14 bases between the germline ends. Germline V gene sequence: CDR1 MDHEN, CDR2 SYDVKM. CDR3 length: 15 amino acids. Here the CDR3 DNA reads TGTGCCAGCAGCCTACAGACAGGTGCTAACTATGGCTACACCTTC. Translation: CASSLQTGANYGYTF.

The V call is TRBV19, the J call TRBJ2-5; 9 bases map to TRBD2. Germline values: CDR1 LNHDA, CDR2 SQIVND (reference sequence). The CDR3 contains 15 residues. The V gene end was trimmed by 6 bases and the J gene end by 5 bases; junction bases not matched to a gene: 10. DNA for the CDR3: TGTGCCAGTAGGGAAAATAGCGGGGGAAGGGAGACCCAGTACTTC. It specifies CASRENSGGRETQYF.

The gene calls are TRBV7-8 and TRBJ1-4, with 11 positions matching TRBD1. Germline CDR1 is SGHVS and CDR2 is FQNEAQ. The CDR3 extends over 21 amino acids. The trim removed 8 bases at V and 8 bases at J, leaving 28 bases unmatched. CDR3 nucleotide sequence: TGTGCCAGCCGTAACATCACCGATCACCGGGGACAGGGGGTTTTTTGGGAAAAACTGTTTTTT. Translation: CASRNITDHRGQGVFWEKLFF.

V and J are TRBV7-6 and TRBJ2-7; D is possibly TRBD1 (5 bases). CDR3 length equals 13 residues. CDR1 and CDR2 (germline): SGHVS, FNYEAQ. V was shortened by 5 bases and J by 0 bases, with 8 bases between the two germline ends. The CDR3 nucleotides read TGTGCCAGCAGCAAAGACAGCTCCTACGAGCAGTACTTC. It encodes CASSKDSSYEQYF.

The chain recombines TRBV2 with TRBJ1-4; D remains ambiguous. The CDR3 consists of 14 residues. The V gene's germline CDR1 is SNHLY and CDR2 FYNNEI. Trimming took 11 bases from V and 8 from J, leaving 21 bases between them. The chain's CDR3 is CALLKAGSNEKLFF. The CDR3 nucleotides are TGTGCCCTCCTAAAGGCAGGATCAAACGAAAAACTGTTTTTT.

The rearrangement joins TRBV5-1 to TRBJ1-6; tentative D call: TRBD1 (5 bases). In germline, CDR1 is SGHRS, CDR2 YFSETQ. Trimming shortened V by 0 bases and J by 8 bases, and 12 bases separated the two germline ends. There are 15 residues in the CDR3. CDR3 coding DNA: TGCGCCAGCAGCTTGGAGGGGCAACCTTATTCACCCCTCCACTTT. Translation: CASSLEGQPYSPLHF. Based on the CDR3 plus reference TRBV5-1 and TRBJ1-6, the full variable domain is KAGVTQTPRYLIKTRGQQVTLSCSPISGHRSVSWYQQTPGQGLQFLFEYFSETQRNKGNFPGRFSGRQFSNSRSEMNVSTLELGDSALYLCASSLEGQPYSPLHFGNGTRLTVT.

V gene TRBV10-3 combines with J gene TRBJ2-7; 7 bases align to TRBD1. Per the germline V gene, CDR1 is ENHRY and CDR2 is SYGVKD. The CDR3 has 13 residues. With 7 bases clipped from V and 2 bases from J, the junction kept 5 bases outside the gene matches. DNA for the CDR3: TGTGCCATCACCTCGGGACAGACCTACGAGCAGTACTTC. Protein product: CAITSGQTYEQYF.

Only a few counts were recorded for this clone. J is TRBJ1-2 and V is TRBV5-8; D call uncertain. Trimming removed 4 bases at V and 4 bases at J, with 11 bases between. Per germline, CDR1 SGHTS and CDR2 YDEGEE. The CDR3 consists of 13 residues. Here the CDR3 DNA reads TGTGCCAGCAGCCGAGGGCCCTCCTATGGCTACACCTTC. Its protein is CASSRGPSYGYTF. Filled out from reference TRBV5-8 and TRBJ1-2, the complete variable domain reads EAGVTQSPTHLIKTRGQQATLRCSPISGHTSVYWYQQALGLGLQFLLWYDEGEERNRGNFPPRFSGRQFPNYSSELNVNALELEDSALYLCASSRGPSYGYTFGSGTRLTVV.

CDR3 in DNA: TGCGCCAGCAGCCAAGATCGGAGAGCCTTGAACACTGAAGCTTTCTTT. Its protein product is CASSQDRRALNTEAFF. The V gene is TRBV4-1, the J gene TRBJ1-1; no clear D. V was clipped by 0 bases and J by 0 bases, with 11 bases between them. CDR3 length: 16 amino acids. Germline CDR1 and CDR2: MGHRA and YSYEKL.

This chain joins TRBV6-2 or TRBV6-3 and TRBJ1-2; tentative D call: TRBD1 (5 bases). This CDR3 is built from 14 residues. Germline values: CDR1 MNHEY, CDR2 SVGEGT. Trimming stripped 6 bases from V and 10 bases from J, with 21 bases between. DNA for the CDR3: TGTGCCAGCAGCGTGGGATCAGGGTATGGGCTCTACACCTTC. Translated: CASSVGSGYGLYTF.

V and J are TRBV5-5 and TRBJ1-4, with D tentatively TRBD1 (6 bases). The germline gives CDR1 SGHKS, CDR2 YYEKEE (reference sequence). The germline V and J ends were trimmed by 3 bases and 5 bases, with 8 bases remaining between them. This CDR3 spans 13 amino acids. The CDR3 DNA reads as TGTGCCAGCAGCTGGGGGCCCAATGAAAAACTGTTTTTT. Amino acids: CASSWGPNEKLFF.

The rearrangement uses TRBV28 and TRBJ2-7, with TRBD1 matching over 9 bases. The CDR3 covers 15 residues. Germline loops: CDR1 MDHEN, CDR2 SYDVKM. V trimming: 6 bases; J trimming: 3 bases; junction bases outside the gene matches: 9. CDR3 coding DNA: TGTGCCAGCAGGGGGGGAACAGGGGGCGGCTACGAGCAGTACTTC. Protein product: CASRGGTGGGYEQYF.

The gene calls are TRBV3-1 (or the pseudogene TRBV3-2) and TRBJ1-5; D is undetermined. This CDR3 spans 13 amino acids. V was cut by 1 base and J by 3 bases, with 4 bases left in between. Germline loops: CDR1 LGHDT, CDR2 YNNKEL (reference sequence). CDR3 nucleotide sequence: TGTGCCAGCAGCCAAGCCCTCAATCAGCCCCAGCATTTT. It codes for CASSQALNQPQHF.

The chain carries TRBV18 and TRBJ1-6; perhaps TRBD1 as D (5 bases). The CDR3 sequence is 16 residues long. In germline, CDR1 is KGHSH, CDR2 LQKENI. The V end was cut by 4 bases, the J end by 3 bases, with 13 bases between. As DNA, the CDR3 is TGTGCCAGCTCACTTCCAGACGGGGGCTATAATTCACCCCTCCACTTT. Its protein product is CASSLPDGGYNSPLHF.

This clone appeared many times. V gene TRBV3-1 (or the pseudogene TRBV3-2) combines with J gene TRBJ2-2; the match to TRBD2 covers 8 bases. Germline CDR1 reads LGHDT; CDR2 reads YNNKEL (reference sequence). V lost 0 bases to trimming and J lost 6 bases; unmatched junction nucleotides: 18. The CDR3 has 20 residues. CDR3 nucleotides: TGTGCCAGCAGCCAAGAAGCTTCCGGGACTAGTGTAGGTCTGCCCGGGGAGCTGTTTTTT. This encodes CASSQEASGTSVGLPGELFF.

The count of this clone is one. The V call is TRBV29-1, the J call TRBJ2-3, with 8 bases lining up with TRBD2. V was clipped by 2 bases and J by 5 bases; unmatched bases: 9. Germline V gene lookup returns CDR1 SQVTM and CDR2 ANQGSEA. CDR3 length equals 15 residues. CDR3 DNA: TGCAGCGTTGAACAGGGGCGGGGGGTGGAAGATACGCAGTATTTT. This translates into CSVEQGRGVEDTQYF.

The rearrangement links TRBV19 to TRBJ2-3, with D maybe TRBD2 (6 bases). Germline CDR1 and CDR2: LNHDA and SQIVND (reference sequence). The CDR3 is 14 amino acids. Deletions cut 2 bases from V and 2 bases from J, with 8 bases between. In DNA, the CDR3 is TGTGCCAGTAGTATAAGACTAGTCACAGATACGCAGTATTTT. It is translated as CASSIRLVTDTQYF.

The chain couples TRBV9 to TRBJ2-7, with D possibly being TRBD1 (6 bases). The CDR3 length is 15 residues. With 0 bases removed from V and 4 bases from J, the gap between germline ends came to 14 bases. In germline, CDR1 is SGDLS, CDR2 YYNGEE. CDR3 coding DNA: TGTGCCAGCAGCGTAGAGGGGGTCGAAGGGTACGAGCAGTACTTC. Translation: CASSVEGVEGYEQYF.

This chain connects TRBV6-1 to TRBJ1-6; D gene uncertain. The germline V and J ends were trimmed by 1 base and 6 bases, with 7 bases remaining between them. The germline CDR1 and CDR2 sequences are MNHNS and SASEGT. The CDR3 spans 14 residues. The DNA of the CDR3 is TGTGCCAGCAGTGAAGGGCTAGGTAATTCACCCCTCCACTTT. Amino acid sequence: CASSEGLGNSPLHF.

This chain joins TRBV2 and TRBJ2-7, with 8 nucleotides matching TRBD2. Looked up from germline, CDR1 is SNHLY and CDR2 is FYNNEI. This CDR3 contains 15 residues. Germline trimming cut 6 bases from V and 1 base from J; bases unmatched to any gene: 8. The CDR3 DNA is TGTGCCAGCAGATACGGGACTAGTGGATCCTACGAGCAGTACTTC. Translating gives CASRYGTSGSYEQYF.